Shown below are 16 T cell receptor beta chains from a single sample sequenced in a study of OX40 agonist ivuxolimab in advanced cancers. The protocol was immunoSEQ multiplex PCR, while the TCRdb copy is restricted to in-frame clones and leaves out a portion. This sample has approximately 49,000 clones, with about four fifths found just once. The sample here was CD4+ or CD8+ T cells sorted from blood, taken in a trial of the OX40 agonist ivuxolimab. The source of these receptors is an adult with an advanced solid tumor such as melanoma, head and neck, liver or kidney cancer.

The CDR3 DNA reads as TGTGCCAGCAGTTCCTTAGCGGGAGGCGGATACGAGCAGTACTTC. Residues: CASSSLAGGGYEQYF. V gene TRBV6-5 combines with J gene TRBJ2-7; TRBD2 agrees at 10 bases. J lost 4 bases, V lost 4 bases, and 7 bases had no gene match. Germline V gives CDR1 MNHEY, CDR2 SVGAGI. CDR3 length equals 15 residues.

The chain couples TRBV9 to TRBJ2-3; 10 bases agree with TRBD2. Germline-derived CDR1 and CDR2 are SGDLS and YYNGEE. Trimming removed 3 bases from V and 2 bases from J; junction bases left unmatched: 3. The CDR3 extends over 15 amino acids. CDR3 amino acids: CASSASGRATDTQYF. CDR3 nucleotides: TGTGCCAGCAGCGCCAGCGGGAGGGCCACAGATACGCAGTATTTT. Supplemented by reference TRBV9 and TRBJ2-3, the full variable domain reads DSGVTQTPKHLITATGQRVTLRCSPRSGDLSVYWYQQSLDQGLQFLIQYYNGEERAKGNILERFSAQQFPDLHSELNLSSLELGDSALYFCASSASGRATDTQYFGPGTRLTVL.

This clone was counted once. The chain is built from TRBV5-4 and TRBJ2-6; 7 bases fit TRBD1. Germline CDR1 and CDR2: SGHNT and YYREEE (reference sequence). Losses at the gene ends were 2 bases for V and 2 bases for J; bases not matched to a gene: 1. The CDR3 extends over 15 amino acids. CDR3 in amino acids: CASSLTGAGANVLTF. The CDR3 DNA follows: TGTGCCAGCAGCTTAACAGGGGCTGGGGCCAACGTCCTGACTTTC.

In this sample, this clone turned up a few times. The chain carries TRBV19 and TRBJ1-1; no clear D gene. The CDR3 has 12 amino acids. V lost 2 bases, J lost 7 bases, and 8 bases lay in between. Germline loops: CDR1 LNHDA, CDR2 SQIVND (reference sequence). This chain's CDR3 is CASSISQVEAFF. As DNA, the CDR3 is TGTGCCAGTAGTATATCGCAGGTTGAAGCTTTCTTT.

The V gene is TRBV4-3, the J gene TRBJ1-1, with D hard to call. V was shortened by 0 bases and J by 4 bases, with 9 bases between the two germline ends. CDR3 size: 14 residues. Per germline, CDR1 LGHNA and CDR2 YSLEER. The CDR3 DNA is TGCGCCAGCAGCCAAGATGGGGTTGGCACTGAAGCTTTCTTT. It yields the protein CASSQDGVGTEAFF.

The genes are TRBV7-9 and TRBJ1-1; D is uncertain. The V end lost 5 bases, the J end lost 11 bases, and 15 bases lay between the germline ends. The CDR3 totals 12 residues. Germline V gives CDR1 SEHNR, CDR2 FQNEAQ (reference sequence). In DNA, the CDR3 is TGTGCCAGCAGCCCTGGAGGACCCGCGGCTTTCTTT. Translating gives CASSPGGPAAFF.

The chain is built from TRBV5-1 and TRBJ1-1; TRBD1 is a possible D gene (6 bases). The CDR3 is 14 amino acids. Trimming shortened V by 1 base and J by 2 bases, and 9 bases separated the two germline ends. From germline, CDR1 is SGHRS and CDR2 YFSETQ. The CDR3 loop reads CASSLSGVNTEAFF. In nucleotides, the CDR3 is TGCGCCAGCAGCTTGTCAGGGGTAAACACTGAAGCTTTCTTT.

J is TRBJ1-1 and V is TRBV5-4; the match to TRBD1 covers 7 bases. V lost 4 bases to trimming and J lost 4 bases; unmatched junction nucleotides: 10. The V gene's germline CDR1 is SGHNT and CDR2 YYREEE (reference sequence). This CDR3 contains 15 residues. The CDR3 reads CASSALGDRPTEAFF. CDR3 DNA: TGTGCCAGCAGCGCCCTGGGGGACAGACCCACTGAAGCTTTCTTT.

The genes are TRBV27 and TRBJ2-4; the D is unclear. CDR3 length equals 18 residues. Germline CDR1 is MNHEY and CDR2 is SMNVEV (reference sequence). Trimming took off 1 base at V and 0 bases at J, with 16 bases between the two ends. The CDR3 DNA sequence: TGTGCCAGCAGTTTATTGGGGTGGGCAGGCGTAGCCAAAAACATTCAGTACTTC. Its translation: CASSLLGWAGVAKNIQYF.

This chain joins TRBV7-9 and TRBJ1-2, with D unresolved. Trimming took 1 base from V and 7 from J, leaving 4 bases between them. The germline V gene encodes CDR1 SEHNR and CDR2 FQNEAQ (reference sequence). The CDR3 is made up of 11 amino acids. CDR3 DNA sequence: TGTGCCAGCAGCTTAGACGGTGGCTACACCTTC. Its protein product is CASSLDGGYTF.

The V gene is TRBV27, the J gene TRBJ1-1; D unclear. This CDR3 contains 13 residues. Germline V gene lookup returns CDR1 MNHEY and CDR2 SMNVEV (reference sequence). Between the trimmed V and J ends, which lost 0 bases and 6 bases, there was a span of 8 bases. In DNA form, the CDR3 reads TGTGCCAGCAGTTTATCCTTAGTCGCTGAAGCTTTCTTT. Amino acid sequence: CASSLSLVAEAFF.

Written as DNA, the CDR3 is TGTGCCTGGAGCCGGGACAGGGGGCGGGATCAGCCCCAGCATTTT. Translating it yields CAWSRDRGRDQPQHF. The chain has TRBV30 and TRBJ1-5, with 12 bases aligning to TRBD1. There are 15 residues in the CDR3. V was clipped by 3 bases and J by 5 bases; unmatched bases: 5. Germline V gene lookup returns CDR1 GTSNPN and CDR2 SVGIG (reference sequence).

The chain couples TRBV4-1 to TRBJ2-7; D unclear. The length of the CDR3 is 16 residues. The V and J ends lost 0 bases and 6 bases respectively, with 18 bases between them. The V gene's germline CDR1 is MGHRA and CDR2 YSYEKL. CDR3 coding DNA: TGCGCCAGCAGCCAAGATTTGACCTATGCTTCCGGCGAGCAGTACTTC. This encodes CASSQDLTYASGEQYF.

The CDR3 bases are TGTGCCAGTAGTATAACAGGGGGAAGCAATCAGCCCCAGCATTTT. It yields the protein CASSITGGSNQPQHF. The V gene is TRBV19, the J gene TRBJ1-5, with 8 bases that match TRBD1. Germline values: CDR1 LNHDA, CDR2 SQIVND (reference sequence). The CDR3 sequence is 15 residues long. V gave up 2 bases and J gave up 1 base; unmatched junction bases: 1.

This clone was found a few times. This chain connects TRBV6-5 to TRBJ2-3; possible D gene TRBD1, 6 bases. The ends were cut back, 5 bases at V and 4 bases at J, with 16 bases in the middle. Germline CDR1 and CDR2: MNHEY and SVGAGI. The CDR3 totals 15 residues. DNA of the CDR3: TGTGCCAGCAGTCCCGGGACAACCGAGGCAGATACGCAGTATTTT. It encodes CASSPGTTEADTQYF.

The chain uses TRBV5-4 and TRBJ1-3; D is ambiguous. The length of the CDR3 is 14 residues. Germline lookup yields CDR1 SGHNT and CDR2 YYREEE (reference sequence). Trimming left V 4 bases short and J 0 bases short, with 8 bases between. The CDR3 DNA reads TGTGCCAGCAGCCTACAGAGCTCTGGAAACACCATATATTTT. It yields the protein CASSLQSSGNTIYF.